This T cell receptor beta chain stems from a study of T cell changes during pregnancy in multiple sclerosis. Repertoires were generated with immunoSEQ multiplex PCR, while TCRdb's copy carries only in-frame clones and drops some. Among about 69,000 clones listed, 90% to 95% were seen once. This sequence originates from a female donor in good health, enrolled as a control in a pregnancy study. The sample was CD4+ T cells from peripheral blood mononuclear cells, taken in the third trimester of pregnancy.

For the CDR3, the DNA is TGTGCCAGCAGTCCAGGGGTTAATTCACCCCTCCACTTT. Protein: CASSPGVNSPLHF. This chain links TRBV6-5 with TRBJ1-6; D possibly corresponds to TRBD1 (6 bases). CDR3 length equals 13 residues. Per the germline V gene, CDR1 is MNHEY and CDR2 is SVGAGI. The V and J ends lost 5 bases and 6 bases respectively, with 8 bases between them.